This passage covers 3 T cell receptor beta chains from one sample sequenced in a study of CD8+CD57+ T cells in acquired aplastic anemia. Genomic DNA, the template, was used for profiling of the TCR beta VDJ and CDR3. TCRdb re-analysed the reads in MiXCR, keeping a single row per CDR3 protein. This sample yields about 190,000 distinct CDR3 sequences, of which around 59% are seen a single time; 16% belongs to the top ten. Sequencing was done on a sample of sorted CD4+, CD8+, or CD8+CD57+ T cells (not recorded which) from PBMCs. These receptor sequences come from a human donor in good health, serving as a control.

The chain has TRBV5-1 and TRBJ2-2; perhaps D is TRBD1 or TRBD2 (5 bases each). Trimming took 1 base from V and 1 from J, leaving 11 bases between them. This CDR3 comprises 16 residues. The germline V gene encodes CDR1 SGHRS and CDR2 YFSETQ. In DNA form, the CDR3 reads TGCGCCAGCAGCTTGAAGAGGGGTGGGAACACCGGGGAGCTGTTTTTT. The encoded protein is CASSLKRGGNTGELFF.

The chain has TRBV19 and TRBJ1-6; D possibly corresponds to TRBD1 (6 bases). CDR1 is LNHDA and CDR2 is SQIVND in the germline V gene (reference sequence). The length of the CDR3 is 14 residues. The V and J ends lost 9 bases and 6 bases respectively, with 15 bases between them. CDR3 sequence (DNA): TGTGCCAGCAACCACCAGGGGACTAATTCACCCCTCCACTTT. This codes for CASNHQGTNSPLHF.

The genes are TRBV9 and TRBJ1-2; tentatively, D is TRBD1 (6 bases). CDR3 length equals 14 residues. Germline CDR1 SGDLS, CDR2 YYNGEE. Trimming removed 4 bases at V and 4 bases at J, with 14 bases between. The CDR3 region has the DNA TGTGCCAGCAGCCCTGACGGAGGGGGCTATGGCTACACCTTC. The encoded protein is CASSPDGGGYGYTF.